This T cell receptor beta chain appears in the sequencing data of a study of blood T cell repertoires in COVID-19. Original data processing: Quantification of nucleated cells was approximated via reference gene primer amplification. Profiling relied on immunoSEQ multiplex PCR, and the TCRdb table lists in-frame clones only, not all of them. V and J calls and clone size are given by that table; D and trimming were obtained from the DNA. This sample carries 70,000 to 100,000 clones, about 88% of them seen once, and the ten largest clones take 0.95% to 1.5%. V gave up 6 bases and J gave up 7 bases, with 22 bases separating them. Germline V gene lookup returns CDR1 SNHLY and CDR2 FYNNEI. The CDR3 contains 15 residues.

The chain carries TRBV2 and TRBJ2-7, with D perhaps matching TRBD1 (6 bases). This receptor was obtained from a man older than 75 with active or convalescent COVID-19. The source material was peripheral blood. The CDR3 loop reads CASRGQGGVPLEQYF. The CDR3 DNA sequence: TGTGCCAGCAGGGGCCAAGGGGGAGTTCCCTTGGAGCAGTACTTC. The full variable domain, with the rest looked up from reference TRBV2 and TRBJ2-7, is EPEVTQTPSHQVTQMGQEVILRCVPISNHLYFYWYRQILGQKVEFLVSFYNNEISEKSEIFDDQFSVERPDGSNFTLKIRSTKLEDSAMYFCASRGQGGVPLEQYFGPGTRLTVT.